This T cell receptor beta chain was found in a study of cytomegalovirus exposure and HLA in healthy donors. Whole-study results and caveats: Later analysis identified a missense DCLRE1C variant that was linked to TCR beta V- and J-gene trimming. A further, later analysis showed that HLA-associated TCR beta chains (compared with equally common others) were more clonally expanded. A later analysis reported that several of the most significant clusters appeared to be linked to common viral pathogens, among them Epstein-Barr virus.

Germline assignment: CDR1 SNHLY and CDR2 FYNNEI. The junction had 10 bases not matched to a gene; V was cut back by 6 bases and J by 6 bases. The CDR3 loop spans 14 amino acids. Donors consisted of healthy bone marrow donors. The primer mix had 60 Vbeta and 13 Jbeta primers. TCRdb's table, derived via immunoSEQ multiplex PCR, lists solely in-frame clones and lacks some. The sample holds more than 130,000 clones; around 85% are singletons and the top ten take about 3.8%. This clone came up a few times. What it binds is unknown. J is TRBJ1-2 and V is TRBV2; TRBD1 matches at 7 bases. Material for sequencing was PBMCs. This TCR derives from a man aged 35 to 55 in good health and CMV-seropositive. The DNA of the CDR3 is TGTGCCAGCAGGGAGGAGGGGACAGATGATGGCTACACCTTC. Residues: CASREEGTDDGYTF.